Reported below is one TCR beta chain. Its specificity is not known. The data were taken from a study of CD8 T cells in Susac syndrome. Study-wide points: The study recognized that its TCR sequencing and HLA analysis covered a relatively small number of individuals.

Germline CDR1 is SGDLS and CDR2 is YYNGEE. The CDR3 has 15 amino acids. Trimming shortened V by 3 bases and J by 4 bases, and 16 bases separated the two germline ends. CD8+ and CD4+ T cells from blood underwent TCR beta sequencing, which was carried out in a high-throughput format. The TEMRA cells underwent FACS enrichment, while the CD8+ and CD4+ T cells underwent negative isolation. RNA, at about 0.5 to 1 ug, was reverse transcribed with random hexamers. Amplification of TCR beta CDR3 used immunoSEQ multiplex PCR across 54 Vbeta and 13 Jbeta. TCRdb re-derived calls from the immunoSEQ multiplex PCR reads in MiXCR, one entry per CDR3 protein. The sample lists 200,000 to 250,000 distinct CDR3 sequences; 80% to 95% were seen once.

This sequence was found in a human donor with multiple sclerosis. Sample: CD8+ T cells from PBMCs. The gene calls are TRBV9 and TRBJ1-2; unclear D gene. The CDR3: CASSAGRAGSYGYTF. The CDR3 DNA sequence: TGTGCCAGCAGCGCCGGACGGGCTGGCAGCTATGGCTACACCTTC.